This passage covers 3 T cell receptor beta chains from one sample sequenced in a study of T-cell memory formation after mild COVID-19. MiXCR, applied by TCRdb to the 5' RACE reads, yields one record per CDR3 protein. The table shows 150,000 to 200,000 distinct CDR3 sequences, with roughly 11% occurring only once. Material for sequencing was PBMCs or a T cell subset sorted from them (not recorded which). The receptors here all came from a young man who had mild COVID-19 (a few samples of this study predate the infection). Cell type and time point are not known.

This chain links TRBV6-5 with TRBJ1-2, with D possibly matching TRBD1 (6 bases). The CDR3 covers 16 residues. V was clipped by 5 bases and J by 1 base, with 17 bases between them. CDR1 is MNHEY and CDR2 is SVGAGI in the germline V gene. In DNA, the CDR3 is TGTGCCAGCAGTGGCAACAACAGGGTTTTTAACTATGGCTACACCTTC. Its protein is CASSGNNRVFNYGYTF.

V and J are TRBV4-1 and TRBJ2-3; D could derive from TRBD1 or TRBD2 (6 bases each). CDR3 size: 17 residues. V was shortened by 1 base and J by 4 bases, with 18 bases between the two germline ends. Germline assignment: CDR1 MGHRA and CDR2 YSYEKL. CDR3 in amino acids: CASSQGRDTTGADTQYF. The CDR3 region has the DNA TGCGCCAGCAGCCAAGGGAGGGACACAACCGGGGCAGATACGCAGTATTTT.

The rearrangement joins TRBV5-1 to TRBJ2-5, with a tentative D call TRBD1 (6 bases). The CDR3 totals 13 residues. The germline gives CDR1 SGHRS, CDR2 YFSETQ. The V end lost 2 bases, the J end lost 4 bases, and 9 bases lay between the germline ends. DNA for the CDR3: TGCGCCAGCAGCTTTTACAGGGCAGAGACCCAGTACTTC. The encoded protein is CASSFYRAETQYF.